The clone carrying this TCR beta chain was observed once. Compared with germline, one end of the junction differs, possibly owing to a read error. They isolated at least 7 million PBMCs from each sample. For the second PCR, which ran for about 6 to 11 cycles, a sample-barcoded 5' primer and a J-beta primer mix were used. Each CDR3 protein gets one entry after TCRdb re-called the 5' RACE reads with MiXCR. The data hold about 1.1 million distinct CDR3 sequences, with approximately 38% observed a single time. The data belong to a study of blood T cells in healthy people across ages. The germline CDR1 and CDR2 sequences are MNHEY and SVGAGI. The CDR3 spans 18 residues.

The chain recombines TRBV6-5 with TRBJ1-6; unclear D gene. Source material: blood. This receptor was taken from a man aged 18 to 29 in good health. The CDR3 region has the DNA TGTGCCAGCAGTTACTCGATACCAGAGAGCTCCTATAATTTACCCCTCCACTTT. Its protein product is CASSYSIPESSYNLPLHF.